This is a list of T cell receptor beta chains from one sample in a study of T cells in Graves' hyperthyroidism and ophthalmopathy. TCRdb re-derived calls from the multiplex PCR reads in MiXCR, one entry per CDR3 protein. Of about half a million distinct CDR3 sequences listed, approximately 23% are singletons. Input material: blood. The receptor set was obtained from a woman aged 65 to 85 with Graves' ophthalmopathy. CDR3s include the opening cysteine and the closing phenylalanine or tryptophan. Clone size, where shown, is once, few, many, or a class for clones that have expanded.

>-|TRBJ2-2|TRBV20-1
CSAKTSGSTGELFF
>-|TRBJ2-7|TRBV12-5
CASGIGRGQNEQYF
>many|TRBJ2-6|TRBV12-3/TRBV12-4
CASSNGTRTQLYSGANVLTF
>many|TRBJ2-6|TRBV7-2
CASSLVRASAANVLTF
>many|TRBJ2-7|TRBV11-1
CASSLPNLIYEQYF
>-|TRBJ2-7|TRBV12-3/TRBV12-4
CASRGGGADEQYF
>-|TRBJ2-5|TRBV5-5
CASSFTSSEETQYF
>many|TRBJ1-2|TRBV28
CASTKQGEYYGYTF
>many|TRBJ1-2|TRBV2
CASSDHRRQDGYTF
>-|TRBJ2-6|TRBV6-1
CASSSTGGTGANVLTF
>once|TRBJ1-3|TRBV6-5
CASSYSIGNTIYF
>few|TRBJ2-1|TRBV4-1
CASSQPGNEQFF
>-|TRBJ2-5|TRBV10-1
CASGYDRPQYF
>few|TRBJ1-1|TRBV19
CASSITSLWGENTEAFF
>-|TRBJ1-1|TRBV18
CASSPMDTNTEAFF
>-|TRBJ1-5|TRBV18
CASSTYRGGDQPQHF
>few|TRBJ1-5|TRBV2
CASSEMLGGGQPQHF
>-|TRBJ2-7|TRBV5-6
CASSSGRLGQYF
>many|TRBJ1-1|TRBV19
CASIPGQAGRRINTEAFF
>-|TRBJ1-2|TRBV6-1
CATSSSINYGYTF
>many|TRBJ1-1|TRBV2
CASRAGDREGKAFF
>-|TRBJ2-7|TRBV11-3
CARPGFRAGGYEQYF